This T cell receptor (beta chain) was captured in a study of tumor-infiltrating lymphocytes in primary liver carcinoma. For each extraction, RNA and DNA were obtained together from about 19-30 mg of unsorted bulk tissue. TCR beta cDNA came from about 500 ng total RNA, primed with a constant-region primer. Three nested multiplex PCR rounds of slightly modified ARM-PCR generated TCR beta libraries. The first two PCR rounds used TRBV1-TRBV30 forward primers with a C-beta reverse primer, 9 to 11 cycles each. A single record per CDR3 protein comes from TCRdb applying MiXCR to the multiplex PCR reads. The sample has fewer than 250,000 distinct CDR3 sequences, roughly 80% seen once; the top ten hold less than 20%. Looked up from germline, CDR1 is GTSNPN and CDR2 is SVGIG (reference sequence). The CDR3 is 14 amino acids. V was shortened by 5 bases and J by 9 bases, with 20 bases between the two germline ends.

The sequenced material came from tumor tissue from primary liver carcinoma. The sequence was obtained from a man between 35 and 55 years old with primary liver carcinoma and hepatitis B virus infection. The J gene is TRBJ2-1, the V gene TRBV30; TRBD1 might be the D (6 bases). The CDR3 loop reads CAWCEGDHLTEQFF. DNA for the CDR3: TGTGCCTGGTGTGAGGGGGACCACCTAACTGAGCAGTTCTTC.